The clone carrying this TCR beta chain was seen a few times. The authors reverse transcribed all of the isolated RNA, so sequencing captured expressed TCRB transcripts. TCRdb keeps only in-frame clones here, not all; method: immunoSEQ multiplex PCR. The sample has 350,000 or so clones; roughly a fifth are singletons. This sample is part of a study of beta chain features in type 1 diabetes. The CDR3 totals 15 residues. The V segment lost 5 bases and the J segment 5 bases; nucleotides outside the gene matches: 11. The germline V gene has CDR1 SGHVS and CDR2 FQNEAQ. The rearrangement uses TRBV7-8 and TRBJ2-5; TRBD2 matches 7 bases. Sequencing used naive CD4+ T cells from blood. The source is a woman between 18 and 30 years old in good health. Here the CDR3 reads CASSPKGLMGETQYF. In DNA, the CDR3 is TGTGCCAGCAGCCCGAAGGGACTAATGGGCGAGACCCAGTACTTC.